The 25 T cell receptor beta chains below come from one sample, sequenced in a study of shared clonotypes between healthy human individuals. Repertoires were generated with immunoSEQ multiplex PCR, while TCRdb's copy carries only in-frame clones and drops some. The top ten clones hold 1.2% to 1.5% of a sample with some 1 million clones, around 76% of them seen once. The sequenced sample consisted of memory CD4+ T cells sorted from blood. Regarding subset: CD45RA-negative fraction. Source of these receptors: a man aged 18 to 29 in good health.

This rearrangement joins TRBV27 to TRBJ2-2; 8 nucleotides line up with TRBD1. The CDR3 is 16 amino acids. V lost 5 bases and J lost 2; bases outside the gene matches: 7. CDR1 is MNHEY and CDR2 is SMNVEV in the germline V gene (reference sequence). CDR3: CASSQRTGLNTGELFF. As DNA, the CDR3 is TGTGCCAGCAGTCAGAGGACAGGGCTCAACACCGGGGAGCTGTTTTTT.

V usage is TRBV5-4 and J usage is TRBJ2-5; 10 nucleotides agree with TRBD2. The V gene end was trimmed by 1 base and the J gene end by 0 bases; junction bases not matched to a gene: 6. Germline CDR1 SGHNT, CDR2 YYREEE (reference sequence). The CDR3 sequence is 17 residues long. CDR3 residues: CASSLRSGRAHQETQYF. The CDR3 DNA reads as TGTGCCAGCAGCTTGAGAAGCGGGAGGGCCCACCAAGAGACCCAGTACTTC.

This clone was seen only a few times. The chain has TRBV6-5 and TRBJ1-1; a possible D gene is TRBD1 (6 bases). This CDR3 is built from 15 residues. The germline gives CDR1 MNHEY, CDR2 SVGAGI. Trimming took off 7 bases at V and 1 base at J, with 16 bases between the two ends. The CDR3 DNA follows: TGTGCCAGCAAGGACAGAGGATTGGGGAACACTGAAGCTTTCTTT. Protein: CASKDRGLGNTEAFF.

This clone came up a few times. The rearrangement joins TRBV5-1 to TRBJ2-7, with D possibly being TRBD1 (6 bases). This CDR3 has 18 residues. Trimming shortened V by 0 bases and J by 1 base, and 20 bases separated the two germline ends. Germline lookup yields CDR1 SGHRS and CDR2 YFSETQ. The chain's CDR3 is CASSLAVYGDITSYEQYF. CDR3 sequence (DNA): TGCGCCAGCAGCTTGGCGGTCTACGGGGACATCACTTCCTACGAGCAGTACTTC.

The chain combines TRBV10-3 with TRBJ2-1; TRBD1 is a possible D gene (5 bases). V was shortened by 8 bases and J by 7 bases, with 18 bases between the two germline ends. CDR3 length: 14 amino acids. Germline values: CDR1 ENHRY, CDR2 SYGVKD. The CDR3 nucleotides read TGTGCCATCGCGGTCCAGGGCAAGAAGAATGAGCAGTTCTTC. Its translation: CAIAVQGKKNEQFF.

The chain couples TRBV5-4 to TRBJ2-5, with D tentatively TRBD1 (6 bases). There are 12 residues in the CDR3. The V end lost 4 bases, the J end lost 4 bases, and 8 bases lay between the germline ends. Germline-derived CDR1 and CDR2 are SGHNT and YYREEE (reference sequence). CDR3 DNA: TGTGCCAGCAGCAAGGACAGAGAGACCCAGTACTTC. It is translated as CASSKDRETQYF.

V usage is TRBV21-1 and J usage is TRBJ2-5; TRBD2 is the table's D call, not checked against the DNA. TRBV21-1 is a documented pseudogene. The CDR3 totals 16 residues. In DNA form, the CDR3 reads TGTGCCAGCAGCAAAGCGCCTAGCGAGTACCAAGAGACCCAGTACTTC. Translation: CASSKAPSEYQETQYF.

The rearrangement joins TRBV18 to TRBJ2-7, with a possible D match to TRBD1 (6 bases). The CDR3 is 14 amino acids. The V and J ends lost 6 bases and 0 bases respectively, with 12 bases between them. Germline CDR1 KGHSH, CDR2 LQKENI. The CDR3 protein is CASSWTESSYEQYF. In DNA, the CDR3 is TGTGCCAGCTCGTGGACAGAAAGCTCCTACGAGCAGTACTTC.

This clone was found once. The chain combines TRBV5-1 with TRBJ2-2; the D is unclear. This CDR3 has 13 amino acids. The V gene lost 6 bases and the J gene lost 6 bases, with 12 bases spanning the gap. CDR1 is SGHRS, CDR2 YFSETQ, per germline. CDR3 region: CASKVDQAGELFF. The CDR3 region has the DNA TGCGCCAGCAAGGTAGATCAGGCCGGGGAGCTGTTTTTT.

The chain carries TRBV7-9 and TRBJ2-1; weak D call: TRBD1 (6 bases). Trimming removed 10 bases from V and 7 bases from J, with 17 bases in between. Germline V gene lookup returns CDR1 SEHNR and CDR2 FQNEAQ (reference sequence). The CDR3 spans 13 residues. The CDR3 DNA reads as TGTGCCATAACTAAGGGGGATACTAATGAGCAGTTCTTC. This translates into CAITKGDTNEQFF. The full variable domain, completed using reference TRBV7-9 and TRBJ2-1, is DTGVSQNPRHKITKRGQNVTFRCDPISEHNRLYWYRQTLGQGPEFLTYFQNEAQLEKSRLLSDRFSAERPKGSFSTLEIQRTEQGDSAMYLCAITKGDTNEQFFGPGTRLTVL.

The J gene is TRBJ2-7, the V gene TRBV5-1, with 12 bases that match TRBD1. The CDR3 loop spans 15 amino acids. Germline CDR1 and CDR2: SGHRS and YFSETQ. The V gene end was trimmed by 3 bases and the J gene end by 4 bases; junction bases not matched to a gene: 5. CDR3 in amino acids: CASSWGQGAEYEQYF. CDR3 bases: TGCGCCAGCAGCTGGGGACAGGGGGCTGAATACGAGCAGTACTTC.

This clone was seen repeatedly, ten times or more. The V and J genes are TRBV5-1 and TRBJ2-2; D unclear. The germline V gene encodes CDR1 SGHRS and CDR2 YFSETQ. CDR3 length: 16 amino acids. V was pared by 1 base and J by 0 bases, with 10 bases between. CDR3 sequence reads: CASSLTASSNTGELFF. CDR3 DNA sequence: TGCGCCAGCAGCTTGACAGCAAGCTCGAACACCGGGGAGCTGTTTTTT.

The V gene is TRBV30, the J gene TRBJ2-5; 8 bases fit TRBD1. The J call is uncertain, as TRBJ2-7 better fits the DNA end. Germline CDR1 reads GTSNPN; CDR2 reads SVGIG (reference sequence). The CDR3 spans 12 residues. The CDR3 loop reads CAYGQGSYEQYF. The CDR3 region has the DNA TGTGCCTACGGACAGGGATCCTACGAGCAGTACTTC.

This clone appeared a few times. The rearrangement joins TRBV15 to TRBJ1-6, with 7 bases aligning to TRBD1. Germline V gives CDR1 LNHNV, CDR2 YYDKDF (reference sequence). The V segment lost 4 bases and the J segment 16 bases; nucleotides outside the gene matches: 19. The CDR3 is 16 amino acids. The CDR3 region is CATSTFWTGSNSPLHF. The CDR3 DNA follows: TGTGCCACCAGCACCTTCTGGACAGGTTCTAATTCTCCGCTCCACTTT.

This clone occurred a few times. This specimen includes other DNA sequences encoding the same CDR3. The rearrangement joins TRBV5-1 to TRBJ2-6; D gene uncertain. CDR1 is SGHRS, CDR2 YFSETQ, per germline. The CDR3 runs 15 residues. V lost 2 bases, J lost 0 bases, and 6 bases lay in between. Written as DNA, the CDR3 is TGCGCCAGCAGCTTATCCGTCTCTGGGGCCAACGTCCTGACTTTC. Its protein is CASSLSVSGANVLTF.

This clone was found a few times. The V call is TRBV5-1, the J call TRBJ2-7, with D perhaps TRBD2 (6 bases). CDR3 size: 15 residues. V lost 0 bases and J lost 4, with 14 bases in between. CDR1 SGHRS and CDR2 YFSETQ come from the germline V gene. The CDR3 loop reads CASSLGRGSVYEQYF. The CDR3 DNA reads TGCGCCAGCAGCTTGGGTCGGGGGTCGGTTTACGAGCAGTACTTC.

This clone was picked up a small number of times. A read error may explain this, as a much larger clone is one base away. The sample carries other DNA sequences with the same CDR3. The chain links TRBV11-2 to TRBJ1-4; no firm D call. V lost 5 bases and J 0 bases, leaving 7 bases between the germline ends. The CDR3 consists of 14 residues. CDR1 and CDR2 (germline): SGHAT, FQNNGV. In nucleotides, the CDR3 is TGTGCCAGCAGCGAAACAGCAACTAATGAAAAACTGTTTTTT. Residues: CASSETATNEKLFF.

The rearrangement joins TRBV7-2 to TRBJ2-2, with 8 bases aligning to TRBD2. The CDR3 length is 15 residues. The V segment lost 0 bases and the J segment 6 bases; nucleotides outside the gene matches: 3. Germline values: CDR1 SGHTA, CDR2 FQGNSA. The CDR3 here is CASSLARTSPGELFF. The CDR3 DNA reads TGTGCCAGCAGCTTAGCGAGGACTAGCCCCGGGGAGCTGTTTTTT.

CDR3 coding DNA: TGTGCCAGCAGCCGACTAGAAAGCACAGATACGCAGTATTTT. Protein: CASSRLESTDTQYF. This rearrangement joins TRBV5-4 to TRBJ2-3, with D possibly being TRBD2 (6 bases). Per germline, CDR1 SGHNT and CDR2 YYREEE (reference sequence). V dropped 4 bases and J dropped 0 bases, with 9 bases sitting between them. This CDR3 spans 14 amino acids.

The chain recombines TRBV7-9 with TRBJ1-6; 8 bases are shared with TRBD1. Germline trimming cut 0 bases from V and 7 bases from J; bases unmatched to any gene: 5. This CDR3 spans 16 amino acids. The germline V gene has CDR1 SEHNR and CDR2 FQNEAQ (reference sequence). CDR3 DNA sequence: TGTGCCAGCAGCTTAGCCCCGGACAGGGCCAATTCACCCCTCCACTTT. It encodes CASSLAPDRANSPLHF.

As DNA, the CDR3 is TGTGCCAGCAGTTTCCGAGGGAAAGGGCTAGCGGGGGGGCGTTTGGTCACCGGGGAGCTGTTTTTT. It codes for CASSFRGKGLAGGRLVTGELFF. V gene TRBV27 combines with J gene TRBJ2-2, with 12 bases lining up with TRBD2. Per the germline V gene, CDR1 is MNHEY and CDR2 is SMNVEV (reference sequence). V trimming: 3 bases; J trimming: 4 bases; junction bases outside the gene matches: 21. The CDR3 length is 22 residues.

This clone was picked up a small number of times. This sequence joins TRBV4-1 and TRBJ2-5, with TRBD1 matching 7 bases. In germline, CDR1 is MGHRA, CDR2 YSYEKL. The V gene end was trimmed by 4 bases and the J gene end by 4 bases; junction bases not matched to a gene: 9. The CDR3 is 15 residues long. CDR3 bases: TGCGCCAGCAGCCCCTCCCGGGACAGAGGAGAGACCCAGTACTTC. Its translation is CASSPSRDRGETQYF.

The CDR3 is CASMGTAATNEKLFF. The CDR3 nucleotides are TGTGCCAGCATGGGGACAGCTGCAACTAATGAAAAACTGTTTTTT. The chain recombines TRBV2 with TRBJ1-4; 7 nucleotides line up with TRBD1. CDR1 is SNHLY, CDR2 FYNNEI, per germline. This CDR3 region has 15 residues. With V trimmed by 7 bases and J by 0 bases, 5 bases remained unmatched.

This sequence joins TRBV4-1 and TRBJ2-3, with TRBD2 matching 7 bases. V gave up 0 bases and J gave up 1 base; unmatched junction bases: 4. The length of the CDR3 is 16 residues. Germline V gene sequence: CDR1 MGHRA, CDR2 YSYEKL. The CDR3 sequence is CASSQEAGWGTDTQYF. CDR3 sequence (DNA): TGCGCCAGCAGCCAAGAAGCGGGATGGGGCACAGATACGCAGTATTTT.

This sequence joins TRBV4-3 and TRBJ2-1; 9 bases agree with TRBD2. The CDR3 contains 17 residues. V dropped 0 bases and J dropped 10; count of bases not matched to a gene: 13. CDR1 and CDR2 (germline): LGHNA, YSLEER. The DNA for the CDR3 is TGCGCCAGCAGCCAAGAGGAGGGGACTAGCCGTCAAGGAGAGCAGTTCTTC. It codes for CASSQEEGTSRQGEQFF.